The 27 T cell receptor beta chains presented below share a single source sample, sequenced in a study of radiation and T cells in renal cell carcinoma (dated by TCRdb to 2019 to 2021). Library preparation employed the immunoSEQ multiplex PCR assay. The clones in this table, taken by TCRdb from immuneACCESS, are in-frame only. Not every clone is retained; where verified, under half of the shortfall comes from an unresolved V gene, and the cause of the rest is unknown. This sample holds 150,000 or so clones; roughly 88% were observed only once. The ten largest clones take up around 13% of the sample. In light of the paper, this sample's time point label describes: baseline pretreatment blood. The treatment or condition label for this specimen denotes: 15 Gy SBRT to primary tumor, nephrectomy 4 weeks later. The sample consisted of blood, taken from a patient whose treatment included radiotherapy and nephrectomy. These receptors were obtained from a woman aged 50 to 60 with renal cell carcinoma.

V usage is TRBV11-2 and J usage is TRBJ2-5; the match to TRBD2 covers 11 bases. CDR3 length: 16 residues. CDR1 is SGHAT, CDR2 FQNNGV, per germline. Unmatched junction bases numbered 12, after V lost 5 bases and J lost 7 bases. CDR3 DNA sequence: TGTGCCAGCAGCCCCTCGGCTAGCGGGGGGATGGGGACCCAGTACTTC. It translates to CASSPSASGGMGTQYF.

With regard to this clone: This same CDR3 is encoded by further DNA sequences in the sample. This rearrangement joins TRBV6-6 to TRBJ1-1; D gene unclear. V lost 2 bases, J lost 1 base, and 5 bases lay in between. The CDR3 extends over 13 amino acids. CDR1 MNHNY and CDR2 SVGAGI come from the germline V gene (reference sequence). DNA of the CDR3: TGTGCCAGCAGTTACAGGGCGAACACTGAAGCTTTCTTT. This gives the protein CASSYRANTEAFF.

This clone was counted between two and nine times. V is TRBV11-2 and J is TRBJ1-3; possibly TRBD1 for D (5 bases). The germline V and J ends were trimmed by 4 bases and 2 bases, with 12 bases remaining between them. CDR1 is SGHAT and CDR2 is FQNNGV in the germline V gene. This CDR3 has 15 amino acids. The CDR3 DNA sequence: TGTGCCAGCAGCTCACCCAGGGTTGCTGGAAACACCATATATTTT. Translation: CASSSPRVAGNTIYF.

DNA of the CDR3: TGCAGTGCTATCCGGGGGTACGAGCAGTACTTC. Residues: CSAIRGYEQYF. The J gene is TRBJ2-5, the V gene TRBV20-1; D possibly corresponds to TRBD2 (6 bases). Near its end, the DNA agrees better with TRBJ2-7, so the J call may be wrong. CDR3 size: 11 residues. CDR1 is DFQATT, CDR2 SNEGSKA, per germline (reference sequence).

This chain uses TRBV19 with TRBJ1-1, with D perhaps TRBD1 (5 bases). The V gene lost 5 bases and the J gene lost 0 bases, with 13 bases spanning the gap. The CDR3 has 15 residues. The germline gives CDR1 LNHDA, CDR2 SQIVND (reference sequence). Here the CDR3 reads CASSPSTVMNTEAFF. For the CDR3, the DNA is TGTGCCAGTAGTCCCTCGACAGTTATGAACACTGAAGCTTTCTTT.

The J gene is TRBJ1-5, the V gene TRBV19; 7 nucleotides align to TRBD1. Germline loops: CDR1 LNHDA, CDR2 SQIVND (reference sequence). J lost 5 bases, V lost 5 bases, and 6 bases had no gene match. The CDR3 loop spans 14 amino acids. In nucleotides, the CDR3 is TGTGCCAGTAGTTCTGGACAGGTAGATCAGCCCCAGCATTTT. Its protein is CASSSGQVDQPQHF.

This clone was seen just once. The genes are TRBV18 and TRBJ2-7; D is perhaps TRBD1 (6 bases). Germline CDR1 KGHSH, CDR2 LQKENI. Trimming pared 2 bases from V and 2 bases from J, leaving 19 bases between. This CDR3 contains 17 residues. CDR3 coding DNA: TGTGCCAGCTCACCATTACCCGGGACAAGCCGCACCTACGAGCAGTACTTC. It encodes CASSPLPGTSRTYEQYF. The complete variable domain, with remaining parts taken from reference TRBV18 and TRBJ2-7, reads NAGVMQNPRHLVRRRGQEARLRCSPMKGHSHVYWYRQLPEEGLKFMVYLQKENIIDESGMPKERFSAEFPKEGPSILRIQQVVRGDSAAYFCASSPLPGTSRTYEQYFGPGTRLTVT.

J is TRBJ2-2 and V is TRBV13; 9 positions match TRBD2. V shed 3 bases, J shed 7 bases, and the junction held 15 bases outside the gene matches. Germline-derived CDR1 and CDR2 are PRHDT and FYEKMQ (reference sequence). The CDR3 spans 18 residues. CDR3 loop: CASSFLSGGFGSDGELFF. In nucleotides, the CDR3 is TGTGCCAGCAGCTTTCTGAGCGGGGGGTTCGGTAGCGACGGGGAGCTGTTTTTT.

This chain's CDR3 is CASSDPALYGYTF. The CDR3 nucleotides are TGTGCCAGCAGTGACCCGGCTCTCTATGGCTACACCTTC. The chain uses TRBV6-1 and TRBJ1-2; D gene unclear. The CDR3 spans 13 residues. The germline gives CDR1 MNHNS, CDR2 SASEGT. Trimming took off 3 bases at V and 4 bases at J, with 9 bases between the two ends.

The chain joins TRBV5-6 to TRBJ1-6; D is uncertain. Trimming took off 3 bases at V and 4 bases at J, with 20 bases between the two ends. The CDR3 is 18 residues long. Germline assignment: CDR1 SGHDT and CDR2 YYEEEE. The DNA of the CDR3 is TGTGCCAGCAGCTCTTGGCCCCCGACGGGAGGGTATAATTCACCCCTCCACTTT. Amino acid sequence: CASSSWPPTGGYNSPLHF.

The chain carries TRBV30 and TRBJ1-3; perhaps TRBD1 as D (5 bases). V lost 1 base to trimming and J lost 0 bases, with 13 bases between them. Germline CDR1 is GTSNPN and CDR2 is SVGIG (reference sequence). There are 16 residues in the CDR3. The CDR3 sequence: CAWSGIRGSSGNTIYF. As DNA, the CDR3 is TGTGCCTGGAGTGGCATACGGGGGAGCTCTGGAAACACCATATATTTT.

In this sample, this clone turned up once. This sample also contains other DNA sequences that code for the same CDR3. V gene TRBV5-4 combines with J gene TRBJ2-3; TRBD2 is a possible D gene (6 bases). CDR1 and CDR2 (germline): SGHNT, YYREEE (reference sequence). The CDR3 has 14 amino acids. V was cut by 0 bases and J by 6 bases, with 11 bases left in between. The CDR3 DNA reads as TGTGCCAGCAGCTTGGCGGGGGTGGCGGATACGCAGTATTTT. Translated, it gives CASSLAGVADTQYF.

The chain combines TRBV4-1 with TRBJ1-4; 9 nucleotides line up with TRBD1. Trimming cost V 0 bases and J 5 bases; bases outside gene matches: 7. Germline CDR1 reads MGHRA; CDR2 reads YSYEKL. The CDR3 length is 17 residues. The CDR3: CASSQDRLGTGNEKLFF. The CDR3 DNA follows: TGCGCCAGCAGCCAAGACCGATTAGGGACAGGGAATGAAAAACTGTTTTTT.

The genes are TRBV7-3 and TRBJ2-2; D ambiguous. Trimming cost V 0 bases and J 4 bases, with 6 bases left between them. CDR1 and CDR2 (germline): SGHTA, FQGTGA. The CDR3 is 14 amino acids. The DNA for the CDR3 is TGTGCCAGCAGCTTAACCCCCGGCACCGGGGAGCTGTTTTTT. This translates into CASSLTPGTGELFF.

The V gene is TRBV7-2, the J gene TRBJ1-6, with D perhaps TRBD1 (6 bases). Germline V gene data show CDR1 as SGHTA and CDR2 as FQGNSA. This CDR3 has 16 residues. Trimming stripped 1 base from V and 5 bases from J, with 12 bases between. The CDR3 DNA reads as TGTGCCAGCAGCTTAGGGTCAGGGGCAAATAATTCACCCCTCCACTTT. Protein: CASSLGSGANNSPLHF.

V is TRBV9 and J is TRBJ1-1, with D possibly TRBD1 on 6 matching bases. Germline lookup yields CDR1 SGDLS and CDR2 YYNGEE. Trimming stripped 4 bases from V and 0 bases from J, with 7 bases between. The CDR3 contains 13 residues. The CDR3 loop is CASSRTVNTEAFF. The CDR3 DNA follows: TGTGCCAGCAGCAGGACAGTGAACACTGAAGCTTTCTTT.

This clone was observed once. The chain is built from TRBV5-6 and TRBJ1-2; no reliable D call. The CDR3 is made up of 15 amino acids. The V gene's germline CDR1 is SGHDT and CDR2 YYEEEE. V lost 2 bases, J lost 1 base, and 12 bases lay in between. CDR3 nucleotides: TGTGCCAGCAGCTTACGGACCAGAGTTAACTATGGCTACACCTTC. Protein: CASSLRTRVNYGYTF.

Note on this clone: Other DNA sequences in this specimen translate into the identical CDR3. The V call is TRBV6-5, the J call TRBJ1-5; D gene uncertain. Germline V gene data show CDR1 as MNHEY and CDR2 as SVGAGI. V was shortened by 0 bases and J by 0 bases, with 3 bases between the two germline ends. There are 14 residues in the CDR3. The CDR3 nucleotides are TGTGCCAGCAGTTACTCTAATAGCAATCAGCCCCAGCATTTT. Protein sequence: CASSYSNSNQPQHF.

The chain links TRBV19 to TRBJ1-2; D is ambiguous. The CDR3 spans 13 residues. Trimming shortened V by 0 bases and J by 7 bases, and 9 bases separated the two germline ends. Germline CDR1 and CDR2: LNHDA and SQIVND (reference sequence). CDR3 amino acids: CASSIDRGSGYTF. The CDR3 DNA sequence: TGTGCCAGTAGTATAGATCGTGGGAGTGGCTACACCTTC.

The V and J genes are TRBV6-6 and TRBJ2-5; D remains ambiguous. CDR3 length: 14 residues. The ends were cut back, 4 bases at V and 1 base at J, with 10 bases in the middle. CDR1 MNHNY and CDR2 SVGAGI come from the germline V gene (reference sequence). The CDR3 reads CASSSLQPQETQYF. The CDR3 DNA follows: TGTGCCAGCAGTTCGTTACAACCCCAAGAGACCCAGTACTTC.

The genes are TRBV11-2 and TRBJ2-7; TRBD1 matches 9 bases. The CDR3 has 14 amino acids. Germline CDR1 reads SGHAT; CDR2 reads FQNNGV. V lost 3 bases, J lost 2 bases, and 2 bases stayed unmatched. CDR3 nucleotide sequence: TGTGCCAGCAGCTTGGGGACAGGGACCTACGAGCAGTACTTC. Its translation is CASSLGTGTYEQYF.

The chain links TRBV29-1 to TRBJ2-1; D is tentatively TRBD1 or TRBD2 (6 bases each). Per the germline V gene, CDR1 is SQVTM and CDR2 is ANQGSEA. The CDR3 runs to 13 residues. V lost 1 base to trimming and J lost 12 bases, with 16 bases between them. The CDR3 region is CSVEAGSGAAQFF. The CDR3 DNA sequence: TGCAGCGTTGAAGCCGGATCGGGGGCAGCGCAGTTCTTC.

This clone was found once. The chain couples TRBV19 to TRBJ2-3, with a possible D match to TRBD2 (7 bases). The CDR3 extends over 16 amino acids. V was cut by 3 bases and J by 5 bases, with 18 bases left in between. Germline CDR1 and CDR2: LNHDA and SQIVND (reference sequence). CDR3 in DNA: TGTGCCAGTAGTATGACAGCGTCGGGGGGCAAAGATACGCAGTATTTT. This sequence encodes CASSMTASGGKDTQYF.

This chain joins TRBV9 and TRBJ1-1, with D hard to call. The CDR3 has 14 amino acids. Between the trimmed V and J ends, which lost 1 base and 1 base, there was a span of 8 bases. CDR1 is SGDLS and CDR2 is YYNGEE in the germline V gene. The CDR3 region has the DNA TGTGCCAGCAGCGTATCCTGGGCGAACACTGAAGCTTTCTTT. Residues: CASSVSWANTEAFF.

V usage is TRBV7-2 and J usage is TRBJ2-5, with 7 nucleotides matching TRBD2. The CDR3 extends over 15 amino acids. CDR1 is SGHTA, CDR2 FQGNSA, per germline. Trimming removed 5 bases from V and 1 base from J; junction bases left unmatched: 7. CDR3 sequence (DNA): TGTGCCAGCAGCCGTCTGGGAGGGATCCAAGAGACCCAGTACTTC. This translates into CASSRLGGIQETQYF.

In its sample, this clone was seen once. The CDR3 reads CASSLGLGRPDTQYF. For the CDR3, the DNA is TGTGCCAGCAGCTTAGGACTAGGCCGTCCGGATACGCAGTATTTT. This sequence joins TRBV7-2 and TRBJ2-3; the D gene is possibly TRBD2 (6 bases). V was clipped by 1 base and J by 6 bases, with 14 bases between them. Germline V gives CDR1 SGHTA, CDR2 FQGNSA. CDR3 length equals 15 residues.

This clone is judged large. The chain joins TRBV9 to TRBJ2-2; 10 bases are shared with TRBD1. The V gene's germline CDR1 is SGDLS and CDR2 YYNGEE. The junction had 6 bases not matched to a gene; V was cut back by 3 bases and J by 4 bases. The CDR3 is 16 residues long. Here the CDR3 reads CASSATGTGVTGELFF. For the CDR3, the DNA is TGTGCCAGCAGCGCAACCGGGACAGGGGTCACCGGGGAGCTGTTTTTT.